The 13 T cell receptor beta chains below come from one sample, sequenced in a study of blood T cell repertoires in COVID-19. Sequenced by immunoSEQ multiplex PCR; TCRdb stores in-frame clones only, minus some. Seen here are approximately 300,000 clones, about nine tenths observed once, and the top ten hold 1%. What was sequenced was peripheral blood. These receptors were collected from a man aged 50 to 59 with active or convalescent COVID-19.

This chain links TRBV15 with TRBJ2-7; D ambiguous. CDR3 length equals 14 residues. V was clipped by 8 bases and J by 6 bases, with 20 bases between them. Germline V gene sequence: CDR1 LNHNV, CDR2 YYDKDF (reference sequence). The CDR3 loop reads CATALSGTSGEQYF. The CDR3 DNA is TGTGCCACCGCCCTTTCGGGTACTTCCGGCGAGCAGTACTTC.

J is TRBJ1-1 and V is TRBV14; D is uncertain. The CDR3 consists of 15 residues. Looked up from germline, CDR1 is SGHDN and CDR2 is FVKESK. The V and J ends lost 2 bases and 3 bases respectively, with 13 bases between them. CDR3 in amino acids: CASSQSRTRDTEAFF. CDR3 bases: TGTGCCAGCAGCCAATCGAGGACGCGGGACACTGAAGCTTTCTTT. The full variable domain, completed using reference TRBV14 and TRBJ1-1, is EAGVTQFPSHSVIEKGQTVTLRCDPISGHDNLYWYRRVMGKEIKFLLHFVKESKQDESGMPNNRFLAERTGGTYSTLKVQPAELEDSGVYFCASSQSRTRDTEAFFGQGTRLTVV.

A few counts support this clone. The DNA for the CDR3 is TGTGCCAGTAGTATCGTGGCCAGTTCCTACGAGCAGTACTTC. Its translation: CASSIVASSYEQYF. The chain has TRBV19 and TRBJ2-7; the D is unclear. Per the germline V gene, CDR1 is LNHDA and CDR2 is SQIVND (reference sequence). The CDR3 spans 14 residues. With 3 bases removed from V and 1 base from J, the gap between germline ends came to 10 bases. Filled out from reference TRBV19 and TRBJ2-7, the complete variable domain reads DGGITQSPKYLFRKEGQNVTLSCEQNLNHDAMYWYRQDPGQGLRLIYYSQIVNDFQKGDIAEGYSVSREKKESFPLTVTSAQKNPTAFYLCASSIVASSYEQYFGPGTRLTVT.

The chain carries TRBV11-3 and TRBJ2-3; 7 bases are shared with TRBD2. The CDR3 has 16 residues. Germline loops: CDR1 SGHNT, CDR2 YENEEA. V gave up 1 base and J gave up 2 bases; unmatched junction bases: 6. The CDR3 loop is CASSLGAGLHTDTQYF. In nucleotides, the CDR3 is TGTGCCAGCAGCTTAGGAGCGGGACTACACACAGATACGCAGTATTTT.

The CDR3 here is CASSEGTGARSNQPQHF. The CDR3 DNA follows: TGTGCCAGCAGTGAAGGGACAGGGGCCCGAAGCAATCAGCCCCAGCATTTT. The chain has TRBV6-1 and TRBJ1-5; 9 bases match TRBD1. The V segment lost 1 base and the J segment 1 base; nucleotides outside the gene matches: 5. This CDR3 has 17 residues. Germline loops: CDR1 MNHNS, CDR2 SASEGT.

V is TRBV11-2 and J is TRBJ1-3; D perhaps matches TRBD1 (5 bases). CDR1 is SGHAT, CDR2 FQNNGV, per germline. Trimming shortened V by 11 bases and J by 2 bases, and 10 bases separated the two germline ends. The CDR3 covers 12 residues. DNA for the CDR3: TGTGCCGGGGGGTATCCTGGAAACACCATATATTTT. Amino acids: CAGGYPGNTIYF.

The chain uses TRBV27 and TRBJ2-3; D perhaps matches TRBD2 (5 bases). Germline assignment: CDR1 MNHEY and CDR2 SMNVEV (reference sequence). Trimming stripped 0 bases from V and 4 bases from J, with 17 bases between. This CDR3 region has 17 residues. In DNA form, the CDR3 reads TGTGCCAGCAGTTTATCTTCCGGGATGGGATGGTCAGATACGCAGTATTTT. Residues: CASSLSSGMGWSDTQYF.

The CDR3 region is CASSQDTSSYNSPLHF. DNA for the CDR3: TGCGCCAGCAGCCAAGATACGAGCTCCTATAATTCACCCCTCCACTTT. The genes are TRBV4-1 and TRBJ1-6; the D is unclear. The CDR3 is 16 amino acids. CDR1 MGHRA and CDR2 YSYEKL come from the germline V gene. V was shortened by 0 bases and J by 0 bases, with 6 bases between the two germline ends.

V and J are TRBV6-6 and TRBJ2-5; tentative D call: TRBD1 (6 bases). V was trimmed by 6 bases and J by 0 bases, leaving 17 bases between them. The CDR3 spans 16 residues. The germline V gene encodes CDR1 MNHNY and CDR2 SVGAGI (reference sequence). This CDR3 is CASRNAGTTYQETQYF. For the CDR3, the DNA is TGTGCCAGCAGAAATGCCGGGACAACGTACCAAGAGACCCAGTACTTC.

The gene calls are TRBV18 and TRBJ2-2; a weak D match, TRBD2 (5 bases). This CDR3 has 16 amino acids. Germline CDR1 KGHSH, CDR2 LQKENI. V was shortened by 1 base and J by 2 bases, with 11 bases between the two germline ends. In DNA, the CDR3 is TGTGCCAGCTCACCACGGGCCGGGATAAACACCGGGGAGCTGTTTTTT. It is translated as CASSPRAGINTGELFF.

The J gene is TRBJ1-2, the V gene TRBV7-8, with TRBD1 identical over 10 bases. Germline V gene sequence: CDR1 SGHVS, CDR2 FQNEAQ. The CDR3 loop spans 14 amino acids. V trimming: 5 bases; J trimming: 8 bases; junction bases outside the gene matches: 8. The CDR3 DNA sequence: TGTGCCAGCAGCCCCACTCGGACAGGGGGAGGCTACACCTTC. It is translated as CASSPTRTGGGYTF.

This clone has just one count. The CDR3 is CASSYSMDRADGYTF. As DNA, the CDR3 is TGTGCCAGCAGTTACTCGATGGACAGGGCTGACGGCTACACCTTC. This chain links TRBV6-5 with TRBJ1-2; 8 positions match TRBD1. CDR1 is MNHEY and CDR2 is SVGAGI in the germline V gene. The CDR3 extends over 15 amino acids. Trimming at V came to 0 bases and at J to 8 bases, leaving 8 bases not matched to a gene.

This clone has only one observation. V usage is TRBV5-1 and J usage is TRBJ1-2; maybe TRBD1 (5 bases). The CDR3 extends over 15 amino acids. V was clipped by 0 bases and J by 5 bases, with 14 bases between them. Germline V gene sequence: CDR1 SGHRS, CDR2 YFSETQ. CDR3: CASSLGTPGRYGYTF. As DNA, the CDR3 is TGCGCCAGCAGCTTGGGGACGCCAGGGAGGTATGGCTACACCTTC.